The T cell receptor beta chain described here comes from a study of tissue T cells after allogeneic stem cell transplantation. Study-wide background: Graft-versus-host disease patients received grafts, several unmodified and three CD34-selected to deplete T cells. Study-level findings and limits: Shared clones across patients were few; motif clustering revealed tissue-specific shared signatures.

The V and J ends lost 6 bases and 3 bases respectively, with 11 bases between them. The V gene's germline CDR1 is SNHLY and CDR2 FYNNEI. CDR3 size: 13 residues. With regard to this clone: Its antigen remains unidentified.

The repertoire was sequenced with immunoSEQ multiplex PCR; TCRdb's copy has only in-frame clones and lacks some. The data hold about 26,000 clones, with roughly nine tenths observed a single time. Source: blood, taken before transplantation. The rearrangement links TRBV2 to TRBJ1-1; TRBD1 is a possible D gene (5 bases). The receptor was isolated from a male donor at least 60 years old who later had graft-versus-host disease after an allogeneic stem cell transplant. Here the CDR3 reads CASRAGQDTEAFF. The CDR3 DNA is TGTGCCAGCAGGGCCGGACAAGACACTGAAGCTTTCTTT.